Below, 11 T cell receptor beta chains from the same sample are listed, as sequenced in a study of cytomegalovirus exposure and HLA in healthy donors. The PCR had 60 Vbeta and 13 Jbeta primers. Data came from immunoSEQ multiplex PCR; TCRdb stores just in-frame clones and leaves some out. This table holds around 90,000 clones, 64% found once. Sequencing was performed on PBMCs. These receptors were obtained from a human donor in good health.

In this sample, this clone turned up a few times. The V call is TRBV4-1, the J call TRBJ2-7, with TRBD1 as a possible D gene (6 bases). Germline values: CDR1 MGHRA, CDR2 YSYEKL. V was shortened by 3 bases and J by 1 base, with 10 bases between the two germline ends. The CDR3 runs to 14 residues. The CDR3 DNA is TGCGCCAGCAGCCAGACAGGTACTTCCTACGAGCAGTACTTC. It specifies CASSQTGTSYEQYF.

This rearrangement joins TRBV7-6 to TRBJ1-5, with 7 nucleotides matching TRBD1. Per the germline V gene, CDR1 is SGHVS and CDR2 is FNYEAQ. V was clipped by 1 base and J by 1 base; unmatched bases: 7. This CDR3 is built from 17 residues. The CDR3 region is CASSLDTGAASNQPQHF. The CDR3 nucleotides are TGTGCCAGCAGCTTAGACACAGGGGCAGCCAGCAATCAGCCCCAGCATTTT. The complete variable domain, with remaining parts taken from reference TRBV7-6 and TRBJ1-5, reads GAGVSQSPRYKVTKRGQDVALRCDPISGHVSLYWYRQALGQGPEFLTYFNYEAQQDKSGLPNDRFSAERPEGSISTLTIQRTEQRDSAMYRCASSLDTGAASNQPQHFGDGTRLSIL.

The chain uses TRBV10-1 and TRBJ1-2; 7 bases line up with TRBD1. J lost 2 bases, V lost 6 bases, and 9 bases had no gene match. CDR1 and CDR2 (germline): WNHNN, SYGVQD (reference sequence). The CDR3 contains 15 residues. CDR3 amino acids: CASRGQTIANYGYTF. As DNA, the CDR3 is TGCGCCAGCAGGGGACAGACTATCGCCAACTATGGCTACACCTTC.

This clone has just one count. The J gene is TRBJ1-1, the V gene TRBV6-1; D unresolved. The CDR3 is 12 amino acids. Per the germline V gene, CDR1 is MNHNS and CDR2 is SASEGT. V gave up 5 bases and J gave up 4 bases, with 8 bases separating them. CDR3 in DNA: TGTGCCAGCAGTTTAACAACCACTGAAGCTTTCTTT. Encoded protein: CASSLTTTEAFF.

The V call is TRBV19, the J call TRBJ2-5, with 8 bases aligning to TRBD1. V shed 2 bases, J shed 2 bases, and the junction held 7 bases outside the gene matches. CDR3 length equals 16 residues. Germline V lookup: CDR1 LNHDA, CDR2 SQIVND (reference sequence). CDR3 in amino acids: CASSITDRGDQETQYF. CDR3 bases: TGTGCCAGTAGTATAACCGACAGGGGCGATCAAGAGACCCAGTACTTC.

For the CDR3, the DNA is TGTGCCACCGATTGGGGCGGAACACCCTACGAGCAGTACTTC. Translated: CATDWGGTPYEQYF. The chain combines TRBV5-8 with TRBJ2-7, with a weak D call TRBD1 (5 bases). V lost 9 bases, J lost 2 bases, and 18 bases lay in between. The V gene's germline CDR1 is SGHTS and CDR2 YDEGEE. The CDR3 extends over 14 amino acids.

The chain recombines TRBV5-4 with TRBJ2-7, with TRBD2 matching over 14 bases. The V gene end was trimmed by 0 bases and the J gene end by 4 bases; junction bases not matched to a gene: 3. Germline loops: CDR1 SGHNT, CDR2 YYREEE (reference sequence). CDR3 length: 16 residues. The CDR3 sequence: CASSLGTSGGIYEQYF. The CDR3 DNA reads TGTGCCAGCAGCTTGGGGACTAGCGGGGGGATATACGAGCAGTACTTC.

This chain links TRBV18 with TRBJ1-5; 7 bases are shared with TRBD1. CDR3 size: 16 residues. Germline trimming cut 5 bases from V and 0 bases from J; bases unmatched to any gene: 7. CDR1 is KGHSH and CDR2 is LQKENI in the germline V gene. CDR3 sequence (DNA): TGTGCCAGCTCAAAAACAGGGGTAGTTAGCAATCAGCCCCAGCATTTT. Its translation is CASSKTGVVSNQPQHF.

The chain carries TRBV30 and TRBJ2-7, with TRBD1 as a possible D gene (5 bases). The germline CDR1 and CDR2 sequences are GTSNPN and SVGIG (reference sequence). The CDR3 runs to 13 residues. Trimming shortened V by 5 bases and J by 3 bases, and 14 bases separated the two germline ends. Here the CDR3 DNA reads TGTGCCTGGGGACATCGACACAACTACGAGCAGTACTTC. This sequence encodes CAWGHRHNYEQYF.

DNA of the CDR3: TGTGCCAGCAGTGAGAGACCAGGCACCTATAATTCACCCCTCCACTTT. Its protein is CASSERPGTYNSPLHF. The chain couples TRBV2 to TRBJ1-6; D gene unclear. The CDR3 extends over 16 amino acids. Trimming took off 3 bases at V and 2 bases at J, with 11 bases between the two ends. Looked up from germline, CDR1 is SNHLY and CDR2 is FYNNEI.

The chain combines TRBV15 with TRBJ1-5; no clear D. The V gene's germline CDR1 is LNHNV and CDR2 YYDKDF (reference sequence). Trimming took off 2 bases at V and 1 base at J, with 15 bases between the two ends. This CDR3 is built from 17 residues. The DNA for the CDR3 is TGTGCCACCAGCAGATACCCCGGGGTTGGGAGCAATCAGCCCCAGCATTTT. It specifies CATSRYPGVGSNQPQHF.